Shown below are 27 T cell receptor beta chains from a single sample sequenced in a study of T cells after yellow fever vaccination. TCRdb itself ran the 5' RACE reads through MiXCR, one entry per CDR3 protein. The sample yields approximately 580,000 distinct CDR3 sequences, around a sixth seen once. Sequenced here: PBMCs, sampled 5 days after the first yellow fever vaccination. These receptors were obtained from a man aged 18-30 years who received the YFV17D yellow fever vaccine.

The gene calls are TRBV9 and TRBJ2-2, with D unresolved. The CDR3 is 14 residues long. With 3 bases removed from V and 4 bases from J, the gap between germline ends came to 10 bases. The germline CDR1 and CDR2 sequences are SGDLS and YYNGEE. CDR3 residues: CASSGIYSTGELFF. CDR3 bases: TGTGCCAGCAGCGGGATATATAGCACCGGGGAGCTGTTTTTT.

This clonotype was observed a few times. J is TRBJ2-3 and V is TRBV5-1; 9 bases line up with TRBD2. Germline trimming cut 1 base from V and 10 bases from J; bases unmatched to any gene: 22. The CDR3 covers 19 residues. Germline V CDR1 and CDR2: SGHRS, YFSETQ. In DNA, the CDR3 is TGCGCCAGCAGCTTGAGAGCTAACCCCTTGGCGGGGGGGAGGGGTGCGCAGTATTTT. Protein product: CASSLRANPLAGGRGAQYF.

The V call is TRBV6-1, the J call TRBJ2-1, with a weak D call TRBD1 (5 bases). Looked up from germline, CDR1 is MNHNS and CDR2 is SASEGT. Trimming left V 7 bases short and J 4 bases short, with 11 bases between. This CDR3 spans 13 amino acids. DNA of the CDR3: TGTGCCAGCACAGGGCTCAGGTACAATGAGCAGTTCTTC. Protein sequence: CASTGLRYNEQFF.

The chain employs TRBV7-6 and TRBJ2-7; TRBD1 matches at 7 bases. Germline V gene data show CDR1 as SGHVS and CDR2 as FNYEAQ. The CDR3 spans 13 residues. V dropped 11 bases and J dropped 2; count of bases not matched to a gene: 9. As DNA, the CDR3 is TGTGCCCCCAAGGGGACAGATCCCTACGAGCAGTACTTC. Translated, it gives CAPKGTDPYEQYF.

The V and J genes are TRBV20-1 and TRBJ2-6, with D perhaps TRBD1 or TRBD2 (6 bases each). Deletions cut 1 base from V and 2 bases from J, with 12 bases between. Germline V gene lookup returns CDR1 DFQATT and CDR2 SNEGSKA (reference sequence). This CDR3 has 16 residues. The CDR3 DNA reads as TGCAGTGCTAGAGCCGAGGAGGGGGCTGGGGCCAACGTCCTGACTTTC. Protein sequence: CSARAEEGAGANVLTF.

Regarding this clonotype: One end of the junction fails to match germline, which may point to a read error. V is TRBV7-7 and J is TRBJ2-5; 7 bases align to TRBD1. The germline gives CDR1 SSHAT, CDR2 FNYEAQ (reference sequence). CDR3 length equals 15 residues. The CDR3 region is CASSIDRAAQETQYF. The CDR3 DNA follows: TGTGCTAGCAGCATCGACAGGGCGGCCCAAGAGACCCAGTACTTC.

The J gene is TRBJ2-3, the V gene TRBV9; 10 bases fit TRBD2. This CDR3 contains 15 residues. Germline trimming cut 10 bases from V and 1 base from J; bases unmatched to any gene: 9. Germline lookup yields CDR1 SGDLS and CDR2 YYNGEE. The CDR3 sequence is CASKAGGGGTDTQYF. CDR3 DNA: TGTGCCTCCAAAGCGGGGGGGGGAGGCACAGATACGCAGTATTTT.

This clonotype was seen at least ten times. The rearrangement links TRBV5-1 to TRBJ1-2; 9 bases agree with TRBD1. V was pared by 4 bases and J by 4 bases, with 8 bases of the junction left unmatched. Germline values: CDR1 SGHRS, CDR2 YFSETQ. The CDR3 contains 15 residues. CDR3 protein: CASSPSGTGLYGYTF. CDR3 nucleotides: TGCGCCAGCAGCCCCTCCGGGACAGGGCTCTATGGCTACACCTTC.

There are a few counts of this clonotype. The chain employs TRBV20-1 and TRBJ2-5; no firm D call. Trimming left V 2 bases short and J 4 bases short, with 8 bases between. The CDR3 sequence is 12 residues long. Germline assignment: CDR1 DFQATT and CDR2 SNEGSKA (reference sequence). The CDR3, as DNA: TGCAGTGCTAGACTAGATAGAGAGACCCAGTACTTC. Translation: CSARLDRETQYF.

This clonotype was found a few times. The CDR3 loop reads CASSHPVGGAHEQFF. The CDR3, as DNA: TGCGCCAGCAGCCACCCCGTCGGGGGGGCCCATGAGCAGTTCTTC. The chain links TRBV4-1 to TRBJ2-1, with 8 positions matching TRBD2. CDR1 and CDR2 from the germline V gene are MGHRA and YSYEKL. This CDR3 comprises 15 residues. With V trimmed by 3 bases and J by 8 bases, 9 bases remained unmatched.

The sample holds many counts of this clonotype. The chain couples TRBV5-1 to TRBJ2-7, with D perhaps matching TRBD1 or TRBD2 (5 bases each). The CDR3 extends over 14 amino acids. Germline V lookup: CDR1 SGHRS, CDR2 YFSETQ. V was trimmed by 4 bases and J by 1 base, leaving 12 bases between them. In DNA form, the CDR3 reads TGCGCCAGCAGCCCGGGGACGGATTCCTACGAGCAGTACTTC. It specifies CASSPGTDSYEQYF.

This clonotype has only a few counts. This chain joins TRBV6-2 or TRBV6-3 and TRBJ1-5; maybe TRBD1 (5 bases). There are 15 residues in the CDR3. V lost 5 bases and J lost 2, with 13 bases in between. Per the germline V gene, CDR1 is MNHEY and CDR2 is SVGEGT. The CDR3 DNA sequence: TGTGCCAGCAGTAAAGATCCGGGGGGCAATCAGCCCCAGCATTTT. Its protein product is CASSKDPGGNQPQHF.

The chain links TRBV7-9 to TRBJ2-7; the match to TRBD1 covers 9 bases. Germline loops: CDR1 SEHNR, CDR2 FQNEAQ (reference sequence). V gave up 3 bases and J gave up 6 bases; unmatched junction bases: 3. The CDR3 runs to 13 residues. The CDR3 sequence is CASSFTGGVEQYV. CDR3 coding DNA: TGTGCCAGCAGCTTCACAGGGGGCGTCGAGCAGTACGTC.

The rearrangement joins TRBV11-2 to TRBJ2-3; D tentatively reads TRBD1 or TRBD2 (5 bases each). Germline CDR1 SGHAT, CDR2 FQNNGV. With 1 base removed from V and 0 bases from J, the gap between germline ends came to 11 bases. The CDR3 totals 16 residues. The CDR3 loop is CASSLVGGSSTDTQYF. The CDR3 coding sequence is TGTGCCAGCAGCTTAGTTGGGGGATCTAGCACAGATACGCAGTATTTT.

The CDR3, as DNA: TGCGCCAGCAGCTTTGGGTCAGCGAACACCGGGGAGCTGTTTTTT. This encodes CASSFGSANTGELFF. This chain links TRBV5-1 with TRBJ2-2; D not resolved. The CDR3 extends over 15 amino acids. Trimming cost V 2 bases and J 0 bases, with 8 bases left between them. Per germline, CDR1 SGHRS and CDR2 YFSETQ.

V usage is TRBV10-3 and J usage is TRBJ2-3, with D perhaps TRBD1 or TRBD2 (5 bases each). This CDR3 comprises 12 residues. Per the germline V gene, CDR1 is ENHRY and CDR2 is SYGVKD. The V gene lost 10 bases and the J gene lost 1 base, with 9 bases spanning the gap. CDR3 sequence reads: CATRGGTDTQYF. DNA for the CDR3: TGTGCCACCAGAGGGGGCACAGATACGCAGTATTTT.

This clonotype was seen more than once but under ten times. The rearrangement links TRBV30 to TRBJ2-7, with TRBD1 identical over 7 bases. The CDR3 extends over 14 amino acids. V dropped 1 base and J dropped 6; count of bases not matched to a gene: 9. Per the germline V gene, CDR1 is GTSNPN and CDR2 is SVGIG (reference sequence). CDR3 in amino acids: CAWSEGTGATEQYF. CDR3 DNA: TGTGCCTGGAGTGAAGGTACAGGGGCTACCGAGCAGTACTTC.

V and J are TRBV5-1 and TRBJ2-1; D gene uncertain. Germline V lookup: CDR1 SGHRS, CDR2 YFSETQ. Trimming took off 2 bases at V and 5 bases at J, with 8 bases between the two ends. The CDR3 totals 13 residues. The CDR3 DNA follows: TGCGCCAGCAGCTTTCGGTCAGACAATGAGCAGTTCTTC. This codes for CASSFRSDNEQFF.

This clonotype has a handful of counts. This chain's CDR3 is CASRAGTDYGYTF. CDR3 in DNA: TGTGCCAGCAGGGCTGGAACAGACTATGGCTACACCTTC. The V and J genes are TRBV6-1 and TRBJ1-2; D remains ambiguous. The CDR3 extends over 13 amino acids. CDR1 is MNHNS and CDR2 is SASEGT in the germline V gene. The V gene lost 6 bases and the J gene lost 3 bases, with 11 bases spanning the gap.

The gene calls are TRBV9 and TRBJ1-1, with D perhaps TRBD1 (5 bases). V was trimmed by 3 bases and J by 0 bases, leaving 12 bases between them. The CDR3 sequence is 15 residues long. The germline CDR1 and CDR2 sequences are SGDLS and YYNGEE. The CDR3 nucleotides read TGTGCCAGCAGCGCTGTTGGGGGGATGAACACTGAAGCTTTCTTT. Translated: CASSAVGGMNTEAFF.

The rearrangement joins TRBV28 to TRBJ2-4; D may be TRBD1 or TRBD2 (6 bases each). The V gene's germline CDR1 is MDHEN and CDR2 SYDVKM. V gave up 2 bases and J gave up 0 bases, with 14 bases separating them. The CDR3 has 17 amino acids. CDR3 sequence (DNA): TGTGCCAGCAGTTTAGGCTGGGGGGCCGTAGCCAAAAACATTCAGTACTTC. Protein product: CASSLGWGAVAKNIQYF.

This clonotype showed up just a few times. This chain joins TRBV7-9 and TRBJ2-5; the D gene is possibly TRBD1 (6 bases). Trimming shortened V by 1 base and J by 1 base, and 10 bases separated the two germline ends. The length of the CDR3 is 15 residues. Germline V CDR1 and CDR2: SEHNR, FQNEAQ (reference sequence). The CDR3 nucleotides are TGTGCCAGCAGCTTAGTTGGGACACTCCAAGAGACCCAGTACTTC. Residues: CASSLVGTLQETQYF.

The genes are TRBV5-1 and TRBJ1-3, with D uncertain. V was shortened by 3 bases and J by 4 bases, with 17 bases between the two germline ends. The CDR3 has 16 residues. Germline values: CDR1 SGHRS, CDR2 YFSETQ. CDR3 DNA: TGCGCCAGCAGCTCGACCGCCGCTAATTCCGGAAACACCATATATTTT. It specifies CASSSTAANSGNTIYF.

Only a few counts were recorded for this clonotype. The rearrangement links TRBV20-1 to TRBJ2-3; 7 bases agree with TRBD1. This CDR3 spans 17 amino acids. With 6 bases clipped from V and 2 bases from J, the junction kept 17 bases outside the gene matches. Germline loops: CDR1 DFQATT, CDR2 SNEGSKA (reference sequence). The CDR3 bases are TGCAGTGCGACCGTGATGGGACAGCGAATAATCACAGATACGCAGTATTTT. Its translation: CSATVMGQRIITDTQYF.

This chain links TRBV20-1 with TRBJ2-6; D is ambiguous. The germline V and J ends were trimmed by 6 bases and 0 bases, with 9 bases remaining between them. Looked up from germline, CDR1 is DFQATT and CDR2 is SNEGSKA (reference sequence). This CDR3 spans 14 amino acids. The CDR3 coding sequence is TGCAGTGCCCTGGCCAGCTCTGGGGCCAACGTCCTGACTTTC. Translation: CSALASSGANVLTF.

In DNA, the CDR3 is TGTGCCAGCAGTCTTCGCGGGACAGGGTCGTTCGGATCCTACGAGCAGTACTTC. It is translated as CASSLRGTGSFGSYEQYF. The gene calls are TRBV12-3 or TRBV12-4 and TRBJ2-7, with 9 bases identical to TRBD1. J lost 1 base, V lost 5 bases, and 15 bases had no gene match. The CDR3 consists of 18 residues.

For the CDR3, the DNA is TGCGCCAGCAGCCAAGAAATGGACACGGATTTGAGGACTGAAGCTTTCTTT. As protein: CASSQEMDTDLRTEAFF. The chain couples TRBV4-3 to TRBJ1-1; tentative D call: TRBD1 (5 bases). The CDR3 runs to 17 residues. V was pared by 0 bases and J by 5 bases, with 19 bases between. Germline CDR1 LGHNA, CDR2 YSLEER.